Listed below are T cell receptor beta chains from one sample, sequenced in a study of shared clonotypes between healthy human individuals. Sequencing used immunoSEQ multiplex PCR; TCRdb keeps in-frame clones, though not all of them. The table shows around 2,000,000 clones, with about 94% occurring only once. The sample taken for sequencing was naive CD8+ T cells sorted from blood. The receptors were sampled from a young man in good health. The conserved cysteine and the conserved F or W are not part of the CDR3 here.

ASSVGTTYEQY TRBV6-6
ASSSGTNIYEQY TRBV13
ASSSRGASYEQY TRBV28
ASSAGPGLGTDTQY TRBV27
ASSPDRGLGGTEAF TRBV5-1
ASRAGTSTKRGLYNEQF TRBV2
ASMDNSYEQY TRBV5-1
SVGVYGDYEQY TRBV29-1
ASSQDSRTDEQY TRBV4-3
ASSPGAGTGVYEQY TRBV19
ASSLGGEPPTDTQY TRBV7-9
ASTVDNSYEQY TRBV28
ASSLEGGSHGYT TRBV5-4
ASSEGDSYEQY TRBV9
ASTAVNTDTQY TRBV27
ASSLDLLAGYNEQF TRBV7-9
ASIGQGGYEQF TRBV5-1
AWGQGVTEAF TRBV30
ASSIDSGSYNEQF TRBV7-2
ASLPAGVGYEQY TRBV7-2
ASSDEAGDPYEQY TRBV10-1
ASSGDHGELF TRBV27
ASSGASYEQY TRBV2
ASSLRDRQPYEQY TRBV5-6
ASSLQGSYEQY TRBV5-6
ASRVRGGNEQF TRBV27
ASRNRPSYEQY TRBV28
AWSPMTGTYEQY TRBV30
ASSHGTAAYEQY TRBV4-1
ASSQDGSPAKF TRBV14
AGGLAGTEQF TRBV30
ASPGTGGDQTQY TRBV2
ASSPAGYQETQY TRBV27
ASSSGLAGALASYEQY TRBV7-8
AWSPGVGDKQF TRBV30
ASGWAEGDGYT TRBV6-5
ASSIGGFGYNEQF TRBV19
ASSLDRGDEQF TRBV11-1
ASSLAGAYSYEQY TRBV27
ASSLTGTVYEQY TRBV11-2
ASSLDLAGGLETQY TRBV7-2
ASSPGQGMDTQY TRBV11-2
ASSPGTSGSSYYNEQF TRBV4-3
ASSWGPPSNYGYT TRBV7-6
ASSPLFVGEETQY TRBV9
ASTVLGQEGHEQY TRBV6-5
ASSPAGTGVGEQY TRBV4-1
ASRHRGFYEQY TRBV28
ASSSTTGSTDTQY TRBV7-3
ASSQGAGSYEQY TRBV27
ASSPAGGYEQY TRBV19
ASSLFDSTYEQY TRBV27
SVKQGYEQF TRBV29-1